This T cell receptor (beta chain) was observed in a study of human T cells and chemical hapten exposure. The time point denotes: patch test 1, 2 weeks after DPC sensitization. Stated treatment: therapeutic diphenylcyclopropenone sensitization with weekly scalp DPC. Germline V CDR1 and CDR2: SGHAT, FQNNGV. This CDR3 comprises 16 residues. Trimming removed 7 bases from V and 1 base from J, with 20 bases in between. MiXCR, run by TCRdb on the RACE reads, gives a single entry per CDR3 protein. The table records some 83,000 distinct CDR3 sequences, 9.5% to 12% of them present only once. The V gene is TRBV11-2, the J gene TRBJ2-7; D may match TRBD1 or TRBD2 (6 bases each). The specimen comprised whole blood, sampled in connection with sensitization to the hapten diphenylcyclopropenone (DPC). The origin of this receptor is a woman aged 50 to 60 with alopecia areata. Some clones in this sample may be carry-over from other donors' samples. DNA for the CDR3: TGTGCCAGCATCATGTGGGGGGCCGGGGGATCCTACGAGCAGTACTTC. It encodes CASIMWGAGGSYEQYF.